A selection of T cell receptor beta chains follows, all from one sample in a study of cytomegalovirus exposure and HLA in healthy donors. TCRdb keeps only in-frame clones here, not all; method: immunoSEQ multiplex PCR. The sample records 90,000 or so clones, approximately 80% being singletons. The sequenced sample consisted of PBMCs. The source is a man younger than 40 in good health and CMV-seropositive. The CDR3 runs from the conserved cysteine through the conserved F or W. Fields, in order: CDR3 length, J gene, clone size, V gene, D gene, CDR3 protein, CDR3 DNA. The D gene is left open where the match is weak. The size field is filled for only some rows; it gives once, few, many or a size class.

length: 15
J: TRBJ1-5
size: once
V: TRBV6-1
D: .
CDR3: CASSEWVGGNQPQHF
DNA: TGTGCCAGCAGTGAATGGGTAGGGGGTAATCAGCCCCAGCATTTT

length: 15
J: TRBJ2-5
size: .
V: TRBV4-1
D: TRBD2
CDR3: CASSQVPSGQETQYF
DNA: TGCGCCAGCAGCCAAGTTCCTAGCGGACAAGAGACCCAGTACTTC

length: 15
J: TRBJ1-5
size: .
V: TRBV7-2
D: .
CDR3: CASSLTPFSDQPQHF
DNA: TGTGCCAGCAGCTTGACCCCATTTAGCGATCAGCCCCAGCATTTT

length: 14
J: TRBJ2-7
size: .
V: TRBV5-1
D: .
CDR3: CASSPRREYYEQYF
DNA: TGCGCCAGCAGCCCCCGGCGGGAATACTACGAGCAGTACTTC

length: 15
J: TRBJ1-4
size: few
V: TRBV5-1
D: TRBD1
CDR3: CASREPGQGNEKLFF
DNA: TGCGCCAGCAGGGAGCCGGGACAGGGGAATGAAAAACTGTTTTTT

length: 11
J: TRBJ2-1
size: .
V: TRBV6-1
D: TRBD1
CDR3: CASSLGQDQFF
DNA: TGTGCCAGCAGTCTCGGACAGGACCAGTTCTTC

length: 15
J: TRBJ2-1
size: .
V: TRBV7-2
D: TRBD2
CDR3: CASSLVAGGGNEQFF
DNA: TGTGCCAGCAGCTTAGTAGCGGGAGGCGGCAATGAGCAGTTCTTC

length: 12
J: TRBJ2-1
size: .
V: TRBV2
D: .
CDR3: CASSEETHEQFF
DNA: TGTGCCAGCAGTGAGGAGACCCATGAGCAGTTCTTC

length: 15
J: TRBJ2-3
size: .
V: TRBV10-1
D: TRBD2
CDR3: CASSAFVAGIVTQYF
DNA: TGCGCCAGCAGTGCTTTTGTAGCGGGTATTGTTACGCAGTATTTT

length: 13
J: TRBJ1-1
size: .
V: TRBV5-1
D: .
CDR3: CASSLSGDTEAFF
DNA: TGCGCCAGCAGCTTGTCAGGGGACACTGAAGCTTTCTTT

length: 14
J: TRBJ2-1
size: .
V: TRBV29-1
D: .
CDR3: CSFYPGSSNNEQFF
DNA: TGCAGCTTCTACCCGGGGAGCTCAAACAATGAGCAGTTCTTC

length: 14
J: TRBJ2-2
size: .
V: TRBV28
D: .
CDR3: CASNRGTGTGELFF
DNA: TGTGCCAGCAATCGCGGGACGGGAACCGGGGAGCTGTTTTTT

length: 14
J: TRBJ1-1
size: .
V: TRBV6-5
D: .
CDR3: CASSWGLRNTEAFF
DNA: TGTGCCAGCAGTTGGGGACTGAGGAACACTGAAGCTTTCTTT

length: 14
J: TRBJ2-3
size: .
V: TRBV30
D: .
CDR3: CAWSVGTGTDTQYF
DNA: TGTGCCTGGAGTGTGGGTACGGGGACAGATACGCAGTATTTT

length: 12
J: TRBJ2-2
size: .
V: TRBV28
D: .
CDR3: CASTREAGELFF
DNA: TGTGCCAGCACTCGGGAAGCCGGGGAGCTGTTTTTT

length: 17
J: TRBJ2-7
size: .
V: TRBV7-8
D: .
CDR3: CASSPRGAAGATYEQYF
DNA: TGTGCCAGCAGCCCAAGGGGCGCGGCAGGAGCCACCTACGAGCAGTACTTC

length: 16
J: TRBJ2-7
size: few
V: TRBV6-1
D: .
CDR3: CASREFPGASSYEQYF
DNA: TGTGCCAGCCGTGAATTTCCAGGGGCGAGCTCCTACGAGCAGTACTTC

length: 14
J: TRBJ2-3
size: .
V: TRBV5-1
D: TRBD2
CDR3: CASSLAGETDTQYF
DNA: TGCGCCAGCTCACTAGCGGGAGAGACAGATACGCAGTATTTT

length: 15
J: TRBJ1-3
size: .
V: TRBV28
D: TRBD1
CDR3: CASSLTGTSGNTIYF
DNA: TGTGCCAGCAGTCTGACAGGGACCTCTGGAAACACCATATATTTT

length: 12
J: TRBJ1-2
size: .
V: TRBV30
D: .
CDR3: CAWSVSSYGYTF
DNA: TGTGCCTGGAGTGTCTCGTCCTATGGCTACACCTTC

length: 14
J: TRBJ2-7
size: .
V: TRBV5-1
D: TRBD1
CDR3: CASSVGQQVYEQYF
DNA: TGCGCCAGCAGCGTGGGACAGCAAGTTTACGAGCAGTACTTC

length: 13
J: TRBJ1-6
size: .
V: TRBV28
D: .
CDR3: CASSFRGNSPLHF
DNA: TGTGCCAGCAGTTTCAGGGGAAATTCACCCCTCCACTTT

length: 14
J: TRBJ2-1
size: .
V: TRBV5-1
D: .
CDR3: CASRQAAAYHEQFF
DNA: TGCGCCAGCAGACAGGCGGCTGCTTACCATGAGCAGTTCTTC

length: 17
J: TRBJ2-7
size: few
V: TRBV9
D: .
CDR3: CASSDPADPGSLREQYF
DNA: TGTGCCAGCAGCGACCCAGCGGATCCGGGGTCCTTACGGGAGCAGTACTTC

length: 16
J: TRBJ2-5
size: .
V: TRBV5-1
D: TRBD2
CDR3: CASSRATSGLGETQYF
DNA: TGCGCCAGCAGTCGAGCGACTAGCGGGCTAGGAGAGACCCAGTACTTC

length: 14
J: TRBJ2-5
size: .
V: TRBV21-1
D: .
CDR3: CASSRTGFEETQYF
DNA: TGTGCCAGCAGCAGGACAGGGTTCGAAGAGACCCAGTACTTC

length: 17
J: TRBJ1-5
size: .
V: TRBV7-9
D: TRBD1
CDR3: CASSPGQGASRGQPQHF
DNA: TGTGCCAGCAGCCCGGGACAGGGGGCGAGTCGAGGTCAGCCCCAGCATTTT